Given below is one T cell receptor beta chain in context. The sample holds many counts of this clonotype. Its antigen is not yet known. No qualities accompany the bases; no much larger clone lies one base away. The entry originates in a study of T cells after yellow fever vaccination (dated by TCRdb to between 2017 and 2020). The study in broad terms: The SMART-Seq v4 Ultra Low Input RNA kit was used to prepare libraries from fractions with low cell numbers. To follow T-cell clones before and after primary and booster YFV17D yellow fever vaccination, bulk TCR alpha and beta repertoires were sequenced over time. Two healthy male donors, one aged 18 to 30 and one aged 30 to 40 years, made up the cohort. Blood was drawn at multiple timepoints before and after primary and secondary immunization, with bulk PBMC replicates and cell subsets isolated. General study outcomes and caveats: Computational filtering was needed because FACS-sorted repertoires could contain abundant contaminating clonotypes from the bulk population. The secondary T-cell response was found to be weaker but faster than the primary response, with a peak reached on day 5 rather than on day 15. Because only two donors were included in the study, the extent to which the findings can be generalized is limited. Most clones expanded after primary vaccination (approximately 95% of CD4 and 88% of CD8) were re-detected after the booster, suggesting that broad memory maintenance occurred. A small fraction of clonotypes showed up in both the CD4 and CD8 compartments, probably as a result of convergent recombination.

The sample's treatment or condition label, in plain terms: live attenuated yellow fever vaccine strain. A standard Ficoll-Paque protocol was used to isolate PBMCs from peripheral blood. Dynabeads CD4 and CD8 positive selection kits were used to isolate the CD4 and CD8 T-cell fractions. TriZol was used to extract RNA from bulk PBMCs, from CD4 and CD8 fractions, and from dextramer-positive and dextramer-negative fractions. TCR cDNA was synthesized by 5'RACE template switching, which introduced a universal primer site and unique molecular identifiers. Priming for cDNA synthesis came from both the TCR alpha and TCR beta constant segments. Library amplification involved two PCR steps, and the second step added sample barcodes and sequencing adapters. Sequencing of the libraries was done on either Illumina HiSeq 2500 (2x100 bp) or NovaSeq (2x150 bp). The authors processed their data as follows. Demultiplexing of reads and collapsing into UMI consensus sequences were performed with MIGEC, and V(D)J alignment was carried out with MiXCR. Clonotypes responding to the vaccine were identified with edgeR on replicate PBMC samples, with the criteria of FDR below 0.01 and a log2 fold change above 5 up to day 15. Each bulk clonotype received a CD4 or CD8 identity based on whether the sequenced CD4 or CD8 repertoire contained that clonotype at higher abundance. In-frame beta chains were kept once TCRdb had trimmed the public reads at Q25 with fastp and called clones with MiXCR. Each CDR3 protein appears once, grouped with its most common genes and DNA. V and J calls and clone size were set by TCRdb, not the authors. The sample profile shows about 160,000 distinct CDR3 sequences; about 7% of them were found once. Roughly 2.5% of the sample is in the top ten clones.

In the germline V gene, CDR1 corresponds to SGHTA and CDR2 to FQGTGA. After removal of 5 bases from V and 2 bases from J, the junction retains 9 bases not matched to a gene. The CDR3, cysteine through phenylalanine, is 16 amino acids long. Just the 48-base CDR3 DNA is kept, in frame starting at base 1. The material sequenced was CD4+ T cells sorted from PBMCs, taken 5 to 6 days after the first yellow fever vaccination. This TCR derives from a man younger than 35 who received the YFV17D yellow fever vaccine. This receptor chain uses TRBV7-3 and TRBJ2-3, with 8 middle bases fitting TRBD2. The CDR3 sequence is CASSPRGGSNTDTQYF. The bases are TGTGCCAGCAGCCCCCGGGGGGGCTCCAACACAGATACGCAGTATTTT.